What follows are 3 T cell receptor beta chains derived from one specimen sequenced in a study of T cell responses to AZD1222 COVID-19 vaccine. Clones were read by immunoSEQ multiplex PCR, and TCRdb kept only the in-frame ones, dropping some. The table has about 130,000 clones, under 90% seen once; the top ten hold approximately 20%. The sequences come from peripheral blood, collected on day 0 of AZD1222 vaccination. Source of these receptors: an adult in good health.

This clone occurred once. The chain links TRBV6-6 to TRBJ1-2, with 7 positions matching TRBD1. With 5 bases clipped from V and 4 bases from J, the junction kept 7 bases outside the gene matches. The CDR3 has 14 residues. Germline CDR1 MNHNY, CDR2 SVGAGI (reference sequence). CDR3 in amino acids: CASSPSGQSYGYTF. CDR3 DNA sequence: TGTGCCAGCAGTCCCTCGGGACAGTCCTATGGCTACACCTTC.

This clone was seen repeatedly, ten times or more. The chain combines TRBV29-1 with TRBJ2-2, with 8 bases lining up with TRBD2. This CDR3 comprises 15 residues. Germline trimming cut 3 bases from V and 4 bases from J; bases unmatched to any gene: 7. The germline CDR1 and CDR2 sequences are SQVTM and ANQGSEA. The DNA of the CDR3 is TGCAGCGTTGATAATGTTAGCGGGGTCACCGGGGAGCTGTTTTTT. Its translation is CSVDNVSGVTGELFF.

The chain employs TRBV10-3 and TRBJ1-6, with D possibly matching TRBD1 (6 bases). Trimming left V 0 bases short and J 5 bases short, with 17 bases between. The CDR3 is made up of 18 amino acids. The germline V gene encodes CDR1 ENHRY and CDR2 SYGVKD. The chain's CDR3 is CAISESAGGQGHNSPLHF. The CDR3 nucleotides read TGTGCCATCAGTGAGTCTGCGGGGGGGCAGGGCCATAATTCACCCCTCCACTTT.